This T cell receptor (beta chain) was identified in a study of OX40 agonist ivuxolimab in advanced cancers. Study details: At around 81% male, the cohort had a mean age of about 60 years, ranging from roughly 20 to 85. Points from the study as a whole: Compared with CD4+, CD8+ T cells on average had more expanded clones.

The junction had 7 bases not matched to a gene; V was cut back by 6 bases and J by 7 bases. Per germline, CDR1 MNHEY and CDR2 SMNVEV (reference sequence). The CDR3 sequence is 15 residues long. With regard to this clone: The antigen is undetermined.

Clones were sequenced by immunoSEQ multiplex PCR, and TCRdb holds only the in-frame ones, with some missing. The sample has tens of thousands of clones, 70% to 90% seen once. Blood samples were obtained at baseline, cycle 4 day 1, and cycle 7 day 1. The V call is TRBV27, the J call TRBJ1-6, with 9 bases matching TRBD1. The source is an adult with an advanced solid tumor such as melanoma, head and neck, liver or kidney cancer. The specimen comprised CD4+ or CD8+ T cells sorted from blood, sampled in a trial of the OX40 agonist ivuxolimab. The CDR3 is CASSSGTGINSPLHF. In DNA, the CDR3 is TGTGCCAGCAGCTCCGGGACAGGGATCAATTCACCCCTCCACTTT.